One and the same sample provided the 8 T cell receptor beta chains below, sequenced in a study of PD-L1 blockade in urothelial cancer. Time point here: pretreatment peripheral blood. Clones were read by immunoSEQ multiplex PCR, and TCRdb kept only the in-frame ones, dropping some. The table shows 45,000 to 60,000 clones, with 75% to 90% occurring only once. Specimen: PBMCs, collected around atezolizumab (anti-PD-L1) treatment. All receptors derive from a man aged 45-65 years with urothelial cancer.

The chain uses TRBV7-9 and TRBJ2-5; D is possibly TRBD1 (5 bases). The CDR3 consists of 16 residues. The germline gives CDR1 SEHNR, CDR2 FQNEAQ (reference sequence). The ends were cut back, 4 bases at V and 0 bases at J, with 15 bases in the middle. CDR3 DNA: TGTGCCAGCAGCTCGGCGGCCAGGGCTGACCAAGAGACCCAGTACTTC. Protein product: CASSSAARADQETQYF.

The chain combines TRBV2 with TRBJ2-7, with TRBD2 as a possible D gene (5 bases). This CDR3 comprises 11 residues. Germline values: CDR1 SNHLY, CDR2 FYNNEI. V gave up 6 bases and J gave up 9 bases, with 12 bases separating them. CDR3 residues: CASSPGIRQYV. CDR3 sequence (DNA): TGTGCCAGCAGCCCGGGGATCCGGCAGTACGTC.

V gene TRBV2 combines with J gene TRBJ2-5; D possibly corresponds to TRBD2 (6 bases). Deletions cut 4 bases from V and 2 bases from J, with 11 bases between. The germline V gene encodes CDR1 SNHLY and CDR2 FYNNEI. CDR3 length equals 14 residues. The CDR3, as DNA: TGTGCCAGCAGTGGGTGGGGGGAACAAGAGACCCAGTACTTC. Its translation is CASSGWGEQETQYF.

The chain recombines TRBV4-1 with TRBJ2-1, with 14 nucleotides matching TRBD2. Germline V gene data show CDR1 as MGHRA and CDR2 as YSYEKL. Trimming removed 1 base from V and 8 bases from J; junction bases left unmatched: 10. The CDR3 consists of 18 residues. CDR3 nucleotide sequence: TGCGCCAGCAGCCAAGTTTTCCGACTAGCGGGGGGGCGGGATGAGCAGTTCTTC. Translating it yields CASSQVFRLAGGRDEQFF.

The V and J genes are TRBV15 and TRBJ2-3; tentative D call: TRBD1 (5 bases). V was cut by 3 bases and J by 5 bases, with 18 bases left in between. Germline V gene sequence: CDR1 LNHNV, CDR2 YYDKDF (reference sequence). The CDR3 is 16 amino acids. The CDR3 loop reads CATSSFNPQVGDTQYF. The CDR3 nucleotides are TGTGCCACCAGCAGTTTCAACCCACAGGTTGGAGATACGCAGTATTTT.

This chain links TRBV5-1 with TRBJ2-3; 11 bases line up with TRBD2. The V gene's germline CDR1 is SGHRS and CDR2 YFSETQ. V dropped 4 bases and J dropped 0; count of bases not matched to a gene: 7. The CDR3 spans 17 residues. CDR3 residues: CASSRLAGSTSTDTQYF. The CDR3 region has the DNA TGCGCCAGCAGCAGACTAGCGGGGTCCACTAGCACAGATACGCAGTATTTT.

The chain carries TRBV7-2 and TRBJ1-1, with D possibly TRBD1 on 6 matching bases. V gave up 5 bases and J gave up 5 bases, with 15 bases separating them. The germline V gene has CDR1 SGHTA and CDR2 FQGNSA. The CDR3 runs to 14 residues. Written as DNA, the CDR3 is TGTGCCAGCAGCCGAAAAGGGGGAGGGACTGAAGCTTTCTTT. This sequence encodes CASSRKGGGTEAFF.

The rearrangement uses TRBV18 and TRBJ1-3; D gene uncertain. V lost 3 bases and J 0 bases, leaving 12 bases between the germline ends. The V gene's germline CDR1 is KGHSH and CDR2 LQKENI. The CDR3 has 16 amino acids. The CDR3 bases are TGTGCCAGCTCACCCCCGACACCTTACTCTGGAAACACCATATATTTT. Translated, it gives CASSPPTPYSGNTIYF.